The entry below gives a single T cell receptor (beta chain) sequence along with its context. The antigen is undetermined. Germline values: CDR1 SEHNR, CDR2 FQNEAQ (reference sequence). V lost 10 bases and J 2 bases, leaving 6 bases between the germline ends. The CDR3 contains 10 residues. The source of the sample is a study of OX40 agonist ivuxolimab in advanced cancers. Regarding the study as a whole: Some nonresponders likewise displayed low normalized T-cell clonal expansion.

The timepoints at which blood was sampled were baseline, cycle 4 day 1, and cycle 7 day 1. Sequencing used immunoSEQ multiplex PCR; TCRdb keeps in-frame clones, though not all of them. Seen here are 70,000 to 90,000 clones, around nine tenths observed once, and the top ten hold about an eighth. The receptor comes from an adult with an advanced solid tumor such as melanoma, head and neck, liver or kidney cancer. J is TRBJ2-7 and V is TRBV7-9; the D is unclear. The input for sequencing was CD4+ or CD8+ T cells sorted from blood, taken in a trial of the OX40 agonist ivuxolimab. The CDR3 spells CATKTYEQYF. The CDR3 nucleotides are TGTGCCACAAAAACCTACGAGCAGTACTTC.